The rows below give T cell receptor beta chains drawn from one sample of a study of T-cell reconstitution after alpha-beta-depleted transplantation in children. TCRdb re-analysed the PCR reads in MiXCR, keeping a single row per CDR3 protein. Among some 460,000 distinct CDR3 sequences listed, around 16% were seen once. Sequences were derived from PBMCs, mostly from graft donor cells, sampled 360 days after TCRalphabeta/CD19-depleted stem cell transplant. The receptors originated from a boy under two years old who had a stem cell transplant for Wiskott-Aldrich syndrome, so the T cells may come from the graft donor. Each CDR3 is given with its conserved first and last residue. The order of the fields is clone size, D gene, J gene, CDR3 length, V gene, CDR3 DNA, CDR3 protein. D genes are given only for firm matches. Clone sizes are given selectively: once, few, many, or a class where the clone is expanded.

size: .
D: .
J: TRBJ2-3
length: 16
V: TRBV12-3/TRBV12-4
DNA: TGTGCCAGCACCTTTCGACTCTTTGAGAAGACAGATACGCAGTATTTT
CDR3: CASTFRLFEKTDTQYF

size: .
D: .
J: TRBJ2-3
length: 11
V: TRBV18
DNA: TGTGCCAGCTTAGCCGTAGATACGCAGTATTTT
CDR3: CASLAVDTQYF

size: .
D: TRBD2
J: TRBJ2-1
length: 16
V: TRBV10-3
DNA: TGTGCCATCAGTGAGTGGGGGACTAGCGACTACAATGAGCAGTTCTTC
CDR3: CAISEWGTSDYNEQFF

size: few
D: .
J: TRBJ2-7
length: 14
V: TRBV12-3/TRBV12-4
DNA: TGTGCCAGCAGTTCCCCTGGGGGGCTGTACGAGCAGTACTTC
CDR3: CASSSPGGLYEQYF

size: few
D: TRBD1
J: TRBJ2-7
length: 15
V: TRBV29-1
DNA: TGCAGCGTGGCAGACAGGGGAAATGGGAACTACGAGCAGTACTTC
CDR3: CSVADRGNGNYEQYF

size: few
D: .
J: TRBJ2-7
length: 14
V: TRBV6-2/TRBV6-3
DNA: TGTGCCAGCAGACCTGGGGGCCTTCCCTACGAGCAGTACTTC
CDR3: CASRPGGLPYEQYF

size: .
D: .
J: TRBJ2-1
length: 15
V: TRBV24-1
DNA: TGTGCCACCAGTGGTGCGGTGAAACCACCCAATGAGCAGTTCTTC
CDR3: CATSGAVKPPNEQFF

size: .
D: TRBD1
J: TRBJ2-7
length: 16
V: TRBV23-1
DNA: TGCGCCAGCAGTTACCCGCGGACAGGGTGGGCCTACGAGCAGTACTTC
CDR3: CASSYPRTGWAYEQYF

size: few
D: .
J: TRBJ2-1
length: 13
V: TRBV14
DNA: TGTGCCAGCAGCCAAGCTAGCACGAATGAGCAGTTCTTC
CDR3: CASSQASTNEQFF

size: few
D: .
J: TRBJ2-6
length: 19
V: TRBV11-1
DNA: TGTGCCAGCAGCTTAGGCCAAGGATCGGGTTTAGGAGGGGCCAACGTCCTGACTTTC
CDR3: CASSLGQGSGLGGANVLTF

size: few
D: .
J: TRBJ2-6
length: 16
V: TRBV4-3
DNA: TGCGCCAGCAGCCCCGTAGAGGGCTCTGGGGCCAACGTCCTGACTTTC
CDR3: CASSPVEGSGANVLTF

size: .
D: .
J: TRBJ1-1
length: 16
V: TRBV6-1
DNA: TGTGCCAGCGGGAAAGGACAGATTAGACTGAACACTGAAGCTTTCTTT
CDR3: CASGKGQIRLNTEAFF

size: many
D: .
J: TRBJ1-6
length: 11
V: TRBV12-3/TRBV12-4
DNA: TGTGCCAGCAGCCGAAATTCACCCCTCCACTTT
CDR3: CASSRNSPLHF

size: .
D: .
J: TRBJ2-2
length: 16
V: TRBV11-3
DNA: TGTGCCAGCAGCTCCCCGGGACACCATGGGTCCGGGGAGCTGTTTTTT
CDR3: CASSSPGHHGSGELFF

size: few
D: .
J: TRBJ2-2
length: 14
V: TRBV5-6
DNA: TGTGCCAGCAGCTTGTTGGGGGGAACCGGGGAGCTGTTTTTT
CDR3: CASSLLGGTGELFF

size: .
D: .
J: TRBJ1-2
length: 16
V: TRBV12-3/TRBV12-4
DNA: TGTGCCAGCAGTTCAATTAGACAAGACCATAACTATGGCTACACCTTC
CDR3: CASSSIRQDHNYGYTF

size: .
D: TRBD2
J: TRBJ2-5
length: 17
V: TRBV5-1
DNA: TGCGCCAGCAGCAAGGGACTAGCGGGAGCAAGTATCGAGACCCAGTACTTC
CDR3: CASSKGLAGASIETQYF

size: few
D: TRBD2
J: TRBJ2-1
length: 17
V: TRBV6-1
DNA: TGTGCCAGCATCCCTTACGGGGGGAGAGGGACTCACAATGAGCAGTTCTTC
CDR3: CASIPYGGRGTHNEQFF

size: .
D: .
J: TRBJ2-4
length: 16
V: TRBV20-1
DNA: TGCAGTGCTAGGCGAGGGCTTACTGTAGCCAAAAACATTCAGTACTTC
CDR3: CSARRGLTVAKNIQYF

size: .
D: TRBD2
J: TRBJ2-7
length: 17
V: TRBV15
DNA: TGTGCCACCAGCAGAGACCCTCCCATGGGACTAGCTTACGAGCAGTACTTC
CDR3: CATSRDPPMGLAYEQYF

size: few
D: .
J: TRBJ2-1
length: 15
V: TRBV2
DNA: TGTGCCAGCAGTGCGCAAGACTTGGGGTACAATGAGCAGTTCTTC
CDR3: CASSAQDLGYNEQFF

size: many
D: .
J: TRBJ2-3
length: 14
V: TRBV2
DNA: TGTGCCAGCAGGAGCTCGAGTGGGGCAGATACGCAGTATTTT
CDR3: CASRSSSGADTQYF

size: once
D: TRBD2
J: TRBJ2-1
length: 16
V: TRBV14
DNA: TGTGCCAGCAGCTGCAGGCTCAGCGGGAGGTACAATGAGCAGTTCTTC
CDR3: CASSCRLSGRYNEQFF

size: many
D: .
J: TRBJ1-1
length: 15
V: TRBV19
DNA: TGTGCCAGTAGTATAGCTGCCGCCTCAGCAGCTGAAGCTTTCTTT
CDR3: CASSIAAASAAEAFF

size: few
D: .
J: TRBJ2-7
length: 11
V: TRBV20-1
DNA: TGCAGTGCAAATCCTAGCTCCGAGCAGTACTTC
CDR3: CSANPSSEQYF

size: few
D: .
J: TRBJ2-5
length: 15
V: TRBV5-5
DNA: TGTGCCAGCAGCTTAGCGACACGGGGACGAGAGACCCAGTACTTC
CDR3: CASSLATRGRETQYF

size: .
D: .
J: TRBJ2-3
length: 16
V: TRBV12-3/TRBV12-4
DNA: TGTGCCAGCAGTTTTTGGAGGATGAGTCAAACAGATACGCAGTATTTT
CDR3: CASSFWRMSQTDTQYF

size: many
D: .
J: TRBJ2-1
length: 12
V: TRBV12-3/TRBV12-4
DNA: TGTGCCAGCAGTTTCGCTAGCATGGAGCAGTTCTTC
CDR3: CASSFASMEQFF

size: .
D: .
J: TRBJ2-6
length: 17
V: TRBV7-9
DNA: TGTGCCAGCAGCCTGACTAGGAGAACCTCTGGGGCCAACGTCCTGACTTTC
CDR3: CASSLTRRTSGANVLTF

size: .
D: .
J: TRBJ1-5
length: 17
V: TRBV6-1
DNA: TGTGCCAGCAGTGAAGCGTCGGCAGCTAAGGGTATTCAGCCCCAGCATTTT
CDR3: CASSEASAAKGIQPQHF

size: .
D: .
J: TRBJ1-1
length: 15
V: TRBV7-2
DNA: TGTGCCAGCAGCTTTAGATCAGCGGGGAACACTGAAGCTTTCTTT
CDR3: CASSFRSAGNTEAFF

size: many
D: .
J: TRBJ2-3
length: 14
V: TRBV5-6
DNA: TGTGCCAGCAGCTGGGACTCTTCAACAGATACGCAGTATTTT
CDR3: CASSWDSSTDTQYF

size: .
D: .
J: TRBJ1-1
length: 13
V: TRBV5-6
DNA: TGTGCCAGCAGCTTAGGCAGGGGATTCGAAGCTTTCTTT
CDR3: CASSLGRGFEAFF

size: many
D: .
J: TRBJ1-1
length: 13
V: TRBV28
DNA: TGTGCCAGTTGGTCATTCTTGAACACTGAAGCTTTCTTT
CDR3: CASWSFLNTEAFF

size: many
D: .
J: TRBJ1-5
length: 14
V: TRBV24-1
DNA: TGTGCCACCAGTGATCACGGGACACATCAGCCCCAGCATTTT
CDR3: CATSDHGTHQPQHF

size: .
D: .
J: TRBJ2-7
length: 14
V: TRBV11-2
DNA: TGTGCCAGCAGCTTAAGCGGCGGGGTCTACGAGCAGTACTTC
CDR3: CASSLSGGVYEQYF

size: many
D: .
J: TRBJ1-1
length: 13
V: TRBV12-3/TRBV12-4
DNA: TGTGCCAGCAGTTTAATGGGCAGGACTGAAGCTTTCTTT
CDR3: CASSLMGRTEAFF

size: .
D: .
J: TRBJ2-7
length: 14
V: TRBV6-1
DNA: TGTGCCAGCGGGGACCATTACAGGGTCTACGAGCAGTACTTC
CDR3: CASGDHYRVYEQYF

size: .
D: TRBD2
J: TRBJ2-3
length: 16
V: TRBV25-1
DNA: TGTGCCAGCAGTGAATGGAGTAGCGGGGGGCGGGATACGCAGTATTTT
CDR3: CASSEWSSGGRDTQYF

size: .
D: .
J: TRBJ2-7
length: 15
V: TRBV18
DNA: TGTGCCAGCTCACCCCCACAGGGAAGGGCCTACGAGCAGTACTTC
CDR3: CASSPPQGRAYEQYF